A selection of T cell receptor beta chains follows, all from one sample in a study of shared clonotypes between healthy human individuals. TCRdb's copy holds only in-frame clones and misses some; the assay was immunoSEQ multiplex PCR. This sample has just over 2,000,000 clones, with roughly 95% found just once. Sequencing was performed on naive CD8+ T cells sorted from blood. The receptors were gathered from a man in his late teens or twenties in good health. Both conserved end residues are part of each CDR3. Each record gives: J gene, D gene, V gene, clone size, CDR3 protein, CDR3 DNA. D genes are given only for firm matches. The listing skips clone size in some rows; elsewhere it reads once, few, many or a size class.

TRBJ1-2 NA TRBV9 NA CASSLRTGPGKDTF TGTGCCAGCAGCTTAAGGACGGGACCGGGTAAGGACACCTTC
TRBJ2-5 NA TRBV5-8 NA CASSLWTKETQYF TGTGCCAGCAGCTTGTGGACAAAGGAGACCCAGTACTTC
TRBJ2-7 NA TRBV13 NA CASSLGRAASYEQYF TGTGCCAGCAGCTTAGGCCGAGCAGCTTCCTACGAGCAGTACTTC
TRBJ2-5 TRBD2 TRBV4-1 NA CASSQDLGLEQETQYF TGCGCCAGCAGCCAAGATCTAGGACTAGAACAAGAGACCCAGTACTTC
TRBJ2-7 TRBD2 TRBV7-8 NA CASSSLAGGPDEQYF TGTGCCAGCAGCAGCCTAGCGGGAGGGCCGGACGAGCAGTACTTC
TRBJ2-2 NA TRBV27 NA CASSWRGDTGELFF TGTGCCAGCAGTTGGAGAGGGGACACCGGGGAGCTGTTTTTT
TRBJ2-5 NA TRBV10-3 once CAISGTEGTQYF TGTGCCATCAGTGGGACCGAGGGGACCCAGTACTTC
TRBJ2-3 TRBD2 TRBV4-1 NA CASSQATSDHTQYF TGCGCCAGCAGCCAAGCGACTAGCGATCATACGCAGTATTTT
TRBJ2-7 NA TRBV11-2 once CASSFSFLDEQYF TGTGCCAGCAGCTTTTCCTTCTTGGACGAGCAGTACTTC
TRBJ1-2 NA TRBV5-1 once CASSLAGDGYTF TGCGCCAGCAGCCTCGCAGGGGATGGCTACACCTTC
TRBJ2-7 TRBD2 TRBV2 NA CASSDPGLAGPYEQYF TGTGCCAGCAGTGATCCGGGACTAGCGGGTCCCTACGAGCAGTACTTC
TRBJ1-1 NA TRBV29-1 NA CSVEPGEGTEAFF TGCAGCGTTGAACCGGGGGAGGGTACTGAAGCTTTCTTT
TRBJ2-1 NA TRBV29-1 NA CSVEGGFEQFF TGCAGCGTTGAGGGGGGCTTTGAGCAGTTCTTC
TRBJ2-5 NA TRBV6-5 NA CASSGDSGTIETQYF TGTGCCAGCAGTGGGGATTCCGGGACAATAGAGACCCAGTACTTC
TRBJ1-2 NA TRBV14 NA CASSQVGGNGYTF TGTGCCAGCAGCCAAGTCGGGGGGAATGGCTACACCTTC
TRBJ1-5 TRBD1 TRBV10-3 NA CAIRGTGGQPQHF TGTGCCATCAGAGGGACAGGGGGACAGCCCCAGCATTTT
TRBJ1-1 NA TRBV19 NA CASSMSETEAFF TGTGCCAGTAGTATGTCCGAAACTGAAGCTTTCTTT
TRBJ2-7 NA TRBV13 NA CASSLAGTEQYF TGTGCCAGCAGCTTAGCGGGCACCGAGCAGTACTTC
TRBJ2-7 NA TRBV30 NA CAWRSQAGSEQYF TGTGCCTGGAGGAGTCAAGCAGGGTCCGAGCAGTACTTC
TRBJ2-7 TRBD1 TRBV18 NA CASSPGTGGLYEQYF TGTGCCAGCTCACCGGGGACAGGGGGCCTTTACGAGCAGTACTTC
TRBJ1-1 NA TRBV6-1 NA CASRGWDEAFF TGTGCCAGCAGAGGCTGGGATGAAGCTTTCTTT
TRBJ2-7 TRBD2 TRBV7-2 NA CASSLGTSPNEQYF TGTGCCAGCAGCTTAGGGACTAGCCCTAACGAGCAGTACTTC
TRBJ2-3 NA TRBV27 NA CASSFQLPESTDTQYF TGTGCCAGCAGTTTCCAGCTTCCAGAAAGCACAGATACGCAGTATTTT
TRBJ2-7 NA TRBV6-1 NA CASKMTAREQYF TGTGCCAGCAAGATGACGGCGCGCGAGCAGTACTTC
TRBJ2-1 TRBD1 TRBV18 NA CASSLGTGGSSYNEQFF TGTGCCAGCTCCTTGGGAACAGGGGGCAGCTCCTACAATGAGCAGTTCTTC
TRBJ2-7 TRBD2 TRBV27 once CASSSAGGPSYEQYF TGTGCCAGCAGTTCGGCGGGGGGGCCCTCTTACGAGCAGTACTTC
TRBJ2-1 NA TRBV10-3 NA CAISESREGGYGGNEQFF TGTGCCATCAGTGAGTCGAGGGAGGGGGGGTACGGTGGCAATGAGCAGTTCTTC
TRBJ2-1 NA TRBV9 NA CASSVGGRGYNEQFF TGTGCCAGCAGCGTAGGGGGCAGGGGCTACAATGAGCAGTTCTTC
TRBJ2-3 NA TRBV21-1 NA CASSKEMNTDTQYF TGTGCCAGCAGCAAAGAGATGAACACAGATACGCAGTATTTT
TRBJ2-7 TRBD1 TRBV7-8 once CASSIPGGPYVDEQYF TGTGCCAGCAGCATCCCAGGGGGCCCTTACGTCGACGAGCAGTACTTC
TRBJ2-1 NA TRBV30 NA CAWSVGNNEQFF TGTGCCTGGAGCGTGGGGAACAATGAGCAGTTCTTC
TRBJ2-7 NA TRBV4-1 NA CASSQDEQYF TGCGCCAGCAGCCAAGACGAGCAGTACTTC
TRBJ2-1 TRBD2 TRBV7-8 NA CASSLGGAGGSDEQFF TGTGCCAGCAGCTTAGGAGGAGCGGGAGGGTCGGATGAGCAGTTCTTC
TRBJ2-7 TRBD1 TRBV19 NA CASSIGGTDIYEQYF TGTGCCAGTAGTATAGGAGGGACAGATATCTACGAGCAGTACTTC
TRBJ2-7 TRBD1 TRBV2 NA CASSAGTVEQYF TGTGCCAGCAGTGCTGGGACAGTTGAGCAGTACTTC
TRBJ2-1 TRBD2 TRBV4-1 NA CASSQVRFYGTTSEQFF TGCGCCAGCAGCCAAGTCCGGTTTTATGGGACTACATCGGAGCAGTTCTTC
TRBJ2-7 NA TRBV5-6 NA CASSPGSYEQYF TGTGCCAGCAGCCCGGGCTCCTACGAGCAGTACTTC
TRBJ1-2 TRBD1 TRBV27 NA CASSLGARGLSNYGYTF TGTGCCAGCAGTTTAGGGGCCAGGGGGTTATCTAACTATGGCTACACCTTC
TRBJ2-1 NA TRBV2 NA CASRNVRGAYNEQFF TGTGCCAGCAGGAACGTACGGGGGGCTTACAATGAGCAGTTCTTC
TRBJ2-1 TRBD2 TRBV18 NA CASSPTTGGEQFF TGTGCCAGCTCACCAACTACGGGGGGTGAGCAGTTCTTC
TRBJ2-7 TRBD1 TRBV4-1 NA CASSLRTGGDPEQYF TGCGCCAGCAGCCTTCGGACAGGGGGCGACCCCGAGCAGTACTTC
TRBJ2-5 TRBD1 TRBV7-9 NA CASSHTTGQLQETQYF TGTGCCAGCAGCCATACCACGGGACAGTTGCAAGAGACCCAGTACTTC
TRBJ1-5 NA TRBV4-1 NA CASSQGVGYSNQPQHF TGCGCCAGCAGCCAAGGGGTTGGCTATAGCAATCAGCCCCAGCATTTT
TRBJ2-6 NA TRBV11-3 NA CASSPRGSAGANVLTF TGTGCCAGCAGCCCGCGCGGGTCTGCTGGGGCCAACGTCCTGACTTTC
TRBJ1-5 TRBD1 TRBV2 NA CASSGLVPGQKYQPQHF TGTGCCAGCAGCGGATTAGTTCCGGGACAGAAGTATCAGCCCCAGCATTTT
TRBJ1-1 NA TRBV7-8 NA CASGRLGTEAFF TGTGCCAGTGGGAGGTTGGGGACTGAAGCTTTCTTT
TRBJ1-2 NA TRBV19 NA CASSGRTLDGYTF TGTGCCAGTAGCGGGCGGACGCTGGACGGCTACACCTTC